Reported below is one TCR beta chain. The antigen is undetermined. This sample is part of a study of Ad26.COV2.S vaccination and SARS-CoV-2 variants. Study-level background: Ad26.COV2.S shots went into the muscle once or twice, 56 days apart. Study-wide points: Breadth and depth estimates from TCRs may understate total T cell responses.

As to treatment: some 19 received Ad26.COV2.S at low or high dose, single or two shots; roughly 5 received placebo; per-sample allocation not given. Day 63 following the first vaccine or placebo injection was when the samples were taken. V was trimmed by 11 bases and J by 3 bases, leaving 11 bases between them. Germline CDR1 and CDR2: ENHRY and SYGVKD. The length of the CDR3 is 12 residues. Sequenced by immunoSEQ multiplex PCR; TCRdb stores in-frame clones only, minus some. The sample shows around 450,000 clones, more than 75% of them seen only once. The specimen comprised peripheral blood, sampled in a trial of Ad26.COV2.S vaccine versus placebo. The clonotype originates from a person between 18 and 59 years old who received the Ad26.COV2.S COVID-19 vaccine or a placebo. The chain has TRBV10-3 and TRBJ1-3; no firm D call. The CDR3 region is CAVQNVGNTIYF. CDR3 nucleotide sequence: TGTGCCGTCCAAAATGTTGGAAACACCATATATTTT.